The present TCR beta chain was sequenced within a study of shared clonotypes between healthy human individuals. Assay used: immunoSEQ multiplex PCR; TCRdb lists only in-frame clones, some missing. The sample records 300,000 to 400,000 clones, around 79% being singletons. This clone was recorded many times. The length of the CDR3 is 15 residues. Deletions cut 2 bases from V and 3 bases from J, with 12 bases between. The germline V gene has CDR1 SGHTA and CDR2 FQGNSA. This chain uses TRBV7-2 with TRBJ2-3; D unclear. The specimen sequenced was memory CD4+ T cells sorted from blood. Subset of the sample: CD45RA-negative fraction. The clonotype was recovered from a young man in good health. CDR3 sequence reads: CASSLYLGKTDTQYF. The CDR3 nucleotides are TGTGCCAGCAGCTTATATCTTGGGAAAACAGATACGCAGTATTTT.